One sample yielded the 15 T cell receptor beta chains listed below, sequenced in a study of T cells expressing NK-cell markers. TCRdb derives one entry per CDR3 protein from the 5' RACE reads, leaving out DNA. This table lists 300,000 to 450,000 distinct CDR3 sequences. The sequencing sample was made of blood T cells: a sorted CD56 or NKG2C T cell subset, CD4+ or CD8+ T cells, or bulk PBMC T cells (not recorded which). The source is a man aged 18 to 69 in good health.

This chain joins TRBV12-3 or TRBV12-4 and TRBJ2-6; the TCRdb D gene call, TRBD1, has no DNA to confirm it. The CDR3 loop spans 15 amino acids. The CDR3 loop reads CATTKGDSGANVLTF.

The V and J genes are TRBV12-3 or TRBV12-4 and TRBJ2-1. The CDR3 has 11 residues. CDR3 sequence: CASRRINEQFF.

The V call is TRBV12-3 or TRBV12-4, the J call TRBJ2-3; TCRdb indicates TRBD2, and absent DNA this call remains unverified. There are 14 residues in the CDR3. This chain's CDR3 is CASRPPLVTDTQYF.

The CDR3 spells CASSPTSGGAGNIQYF. The rearrangement links TRBV12-3 or TRBV12-4 to TRBJ2-4; TCRdb calls TRBD2, which cannot be checked without DNA. This CDR3 has 16 amino acids.

The genes are TRBV28 and TRBJ2-1; the TCRdb D gene call, TRBD2, has no DNA to confirm it. Germline values: CDR1 MDHEN, CDR2 SYDVKM. The CDR3 length is 15 residues. The CDR3 spells CASRNAGLAPNEQFF.

V usage is TRBV28 and J usage is TRBJ1-1. CDR3 size: 16 residues. Germline CDR1 reads MDHEN; CDR2 reads SYDVKM. The CDR3 reads CASSPSPPLGNTEAFF.

This rearrangement joins TRBV5-5 to TRBJ2-5; TCRdb reports TRBD1, a call that lacks DNA to check it against. The CDR3 is 14 amino acids. CDR1 and CDR2 (germline): SGHKS, YYEKEE (reference sequence). CDR3 residues: CASSRDYREETQYF.

V gene TRBV20-1 combines with J gene TRBJ2-5; TCRdb names TRBD1, which stays unverified in the absence of DNA. Germline lookup yields CDR1 DFQATT and CDR2 SNEGSKA (reference sequence). This CDR3 is 14 amino acids long. The CDR3 here is CSAGRVRGQETQYF.

The V gene is TRBV7-9, the J gene TRBJ1-2; TCRdb returns TRBD1, unconfirmable since there is no DNA. Germline-derived CDR1 and CDR2 are SEHNR and FQNEAQ (reference sequence). The length of the CDR3 is 12 residues. CDR3 sequence: CASSYPGQGLTF.

The chain has TRBV18 and TRBJ2-7; TCRdb picks TRBD1, but there is no DNA to check that call. The CDR3 is made up of 16 amino acids. Germline values: CDR1 KGHSH, CDR2 LQKENI. This chain's CDR3 is CASSPGQGNLGYEQYF.

V is TRBV20-1 and J is TRBJ2-4. The CDR3 consists of 14 residues. Germline V CDR1 and CDR2: DFQATT, SNEGSKA (reference sequence). The CDR3 protein is CSARDVSGKTIQYF.

The chain joins TRBV7-9 to TRBJ2-3. CDR1 and CDR2 (germline): SEHNR, FQNEAQ (reference sequence). CDR3 length: 16 amino acids. The CDR3 loop is CASSLAIVASTDTQYF.

The rearrangement links TRBV20-1 to TRBJ2-7; TCRdb's D call of TRBD1 is untestable without DNA. CDR3 length: 15 amino acids. CDR1 and CDR2 from the germline V gene are DFQATT and SNEGSKA (reference sequence). The CDR3 protein is CSASGAGTGGYEQYF.

The V and J genes are TRBV28 and TRBJ2-2. This CDR3 spans 13 amino acids. The germline CDR1 and CDR2 sequences are MDHEN and SYDVKM. CDR3 loop: CASADANTGELFF.

The J gene is TRBJ2-2, the V gene TRBV24-1; the TRBD2 assignment by TCRdb is unverifiable without DNA. This CDR3 is built from 16 residues. Germline assignment: CDR1 KGHDR and CDR2 SFDVKD. CDR3 protein: CATSDSGTSGTGELFF.